Shown below are 4 T cell receptor beta chains from a single sample sequenced in a study of OX40 agonist ivuxolimab in advanced cancers. Method: immunoSEQ multiplex PCR; TCRdb's copy keeps in-frame clones and lacks some. The sample carries tens of thousands of clones, approximately 88% recorded once. Sequencing was performed on CD4+ or CD8+ T cells sorted from blood, taken in a trial of the OX40 agonist ivuxolimab. These receptors were collected from an adult with an advanced solid tumor such as melanoma, head and neck, liver or kidney cancer.

The rearrangement links TRBV15 to TRBJ1-1; D is undetermined. This CDR3 region has 15 residues. V was trimmed by 0 bases and J by 0 bases, leaving 8 bases between them. Looked up from germline, CDR1 is LNHNV and CDR2 is YYDKDF (reference sequence). The CDR3 protein is CATSRDMGLNTEAFF. CDR3 in DNA: TGTGCCACCAGCAGAGATATGGGGTTGAACACTGAAGCTTTCTTT.

The genes are TRBV7-9 and TRBJ2-3, with 10 bases matching TRBD1. This CDR3 has 15 amino acids. The germline gives CDR1 SEHNR, CDR2 FQNEAQ (reference sequence). J gave up 5 bases and V 4 bases, and 6 bases lay outside the gene matches. The CDR3: CASSSDRGQIDTQYF. The CDR3 nucleotides read TGTGCCAGCAGCTCTGACAGGGGGCAAATAGATACGCAGTATTTT. The full variable domain, with the rest looked up from reference TRBV7-9 and TRBJ2-3, is DTGVSQNPRHKITKRGQNVTFRCDPISEHNRLYWYRQTLGQGPEFLTYFQNEAQLEKSRLLSDRFSAERPKGSFSTLEIQRTEQGDSAMYLCASSSDRGQIDTQYFGPGTRLTVL.

The rearrangement links TRBV5-1 to TRBJ2-3; TRBD1 matches 8 bases. Germline V lookup: CDR1 SGHRS, CDR2 YFSETQ. This CDR3 is 16 amino acids long. The V gene end was trimmed by 3 bases and the J gene end by 2 bases; junction bases not matched to a gene: 8. CDR3 amino acids: CASSWEGTGSTDTQYF. CDR3 DNA: TGCGCCAGCAGCTGGGAAGGGACAGGTTCCACAGATACGCAGTATTTT.

By share of the sample, this clone is medium-sized. V is TRBV19 and J is TRBJ1-5; D is unclear. The CDR3 is made up of 13 amino acids. V was trimmed by 7 bases and J by 11 bases, leaving 18 bases between them. Per germline, CDR1 LNHDA and CDR2 SQIVND (reference sequence). The CDR3 DNA reads TGTGCCAGTATGGAAGGGTCAGCCGGGTCCCAGCATTTT. As protein: CASMEGSAGSQHF.